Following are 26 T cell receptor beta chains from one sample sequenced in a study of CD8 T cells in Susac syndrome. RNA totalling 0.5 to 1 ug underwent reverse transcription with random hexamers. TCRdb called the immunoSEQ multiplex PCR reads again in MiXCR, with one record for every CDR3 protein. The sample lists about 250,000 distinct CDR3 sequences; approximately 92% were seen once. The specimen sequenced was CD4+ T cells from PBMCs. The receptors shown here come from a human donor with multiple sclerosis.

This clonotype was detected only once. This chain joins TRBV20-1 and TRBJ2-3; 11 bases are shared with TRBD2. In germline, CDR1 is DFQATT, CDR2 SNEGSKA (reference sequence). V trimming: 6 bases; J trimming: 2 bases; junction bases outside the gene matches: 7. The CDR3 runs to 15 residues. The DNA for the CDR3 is TGCAGTGCATTTGATAGCGGGAGGGCCACAGATACGCAGTATTTT. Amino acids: CSAFDSGRATDTQYF.

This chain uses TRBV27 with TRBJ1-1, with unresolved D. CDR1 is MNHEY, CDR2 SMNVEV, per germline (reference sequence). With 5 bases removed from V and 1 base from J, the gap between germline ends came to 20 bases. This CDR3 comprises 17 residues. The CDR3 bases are TGTGCCAGCAGTCCCCCTGGTAAAGGCGGCCCGAACACTGAAGCTTTCTTT. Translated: CASSPPGKGGPNTEAFF.

CDR3 sequence (DNA): TGCAGCGTCCGTCTAGGGGTTGAAGCTTTCTTT. Amino acids: CSVRLGVEAFF. The chain is built from TRBV29-1 and TRBJ1-1; D may be TRBD1 (5 bases). CDR1 is SQVTM and CDR2 is ANQGSEA in the germline V gene. The CDR3 contains 11 residues. Trimming took 6 bases from V and 7 from J, leaving 12 bases between them.

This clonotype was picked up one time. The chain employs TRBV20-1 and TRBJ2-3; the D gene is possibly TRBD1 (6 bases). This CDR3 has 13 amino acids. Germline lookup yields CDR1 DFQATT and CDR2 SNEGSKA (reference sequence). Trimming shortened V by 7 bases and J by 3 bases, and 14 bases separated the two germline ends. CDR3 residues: CSVDRLGTDTQYF. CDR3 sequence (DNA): TGCAGTGTTGACAGGCTAGGGACAGATACGCAGTATTTT.

For the CDR3, the DNA is TGTGCCAGCTCACCCACGAAAGTGCCCACCGGGGAGCTGTTTTTT. Its protein product is CASSPTKVPTGELFF. V and J are TRBV18 and TRBJ2-2, with no clear D. Germline-derived CDR1 and CDR2 are KGHSH and LQKENI. Deletions cut 3 bases from V and 4 bases from J, with 12 bases between. The CDR3 is made up of 15 amino acids.

Here the CDR3 reads CASSPSLGTGGNQPQHF. CDR3 nucleotide sequence: TGCGCCAGCAGCCCCTCGCTGGGAACGGGCGGCAATCAGCCCCAGCATTTT. The rearrangement joins TRBV4-1 to TRBJ1-5; D is ambiguous. Trimming took 4 bases from V and 2 from J, leaving 18 bases between them. Germline V gene lookup returns CDR1 MGHRA and CDR2 YSYEKL. This CDR3 contains 17 residues.

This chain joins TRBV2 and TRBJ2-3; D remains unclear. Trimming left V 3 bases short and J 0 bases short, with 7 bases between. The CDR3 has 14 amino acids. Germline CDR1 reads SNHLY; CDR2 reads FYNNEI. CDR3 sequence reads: CASSEAVSTDTQYF. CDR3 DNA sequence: TGTGCCAGCAGTGAGGCAGTTAGCACAGATACGCAGTATTTT. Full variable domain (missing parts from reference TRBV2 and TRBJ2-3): EPEVTQTPSHQVTQMGQEVILRCVPISNHLYFYWYRQILGQKVEFLVSFYNNEISEKSEIFDDQFSVERPDGSNFTLKIRSTKLEDSAMYFCASSEAVSTDTQYFGPGTRLTVL.

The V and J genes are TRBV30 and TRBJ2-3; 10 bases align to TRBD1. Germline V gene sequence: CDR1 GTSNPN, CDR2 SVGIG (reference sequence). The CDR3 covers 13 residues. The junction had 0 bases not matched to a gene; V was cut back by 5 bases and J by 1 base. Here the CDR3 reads CAWGTGGTDTQYF. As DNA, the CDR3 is TGTGCCTGGGGGACAGGGGGCACAGATACGCAGTATTTT.

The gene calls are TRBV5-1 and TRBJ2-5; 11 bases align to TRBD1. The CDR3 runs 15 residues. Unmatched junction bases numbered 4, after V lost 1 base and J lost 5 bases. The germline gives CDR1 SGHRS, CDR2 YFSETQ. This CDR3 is CASSLRTGGGETQYF. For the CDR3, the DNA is TGCGCCAGCAGCTTGAGGACAGGGGGCGGGGAGACCCAGTACTTC. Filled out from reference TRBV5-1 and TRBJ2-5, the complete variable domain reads KAGVTQTPRYLIKTRGQQVTLSCSPISGHRSVSWYQQTPGQGLQFLFEYFSETQRNKGNFPGRFSGRQFSNSRSEMNVSTLELGDSALYLCASSLRTGGGETQYFGPGTRLLVL.

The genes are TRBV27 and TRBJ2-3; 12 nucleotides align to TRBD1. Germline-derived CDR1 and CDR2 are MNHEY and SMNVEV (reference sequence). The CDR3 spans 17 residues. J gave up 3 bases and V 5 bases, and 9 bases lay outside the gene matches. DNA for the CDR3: TGTGCCAGCAGTCGACTGGGGACAGGGGGCGGGACAGATACGCAGTATTTT. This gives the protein CASSRLGTGGGTDTQYF.

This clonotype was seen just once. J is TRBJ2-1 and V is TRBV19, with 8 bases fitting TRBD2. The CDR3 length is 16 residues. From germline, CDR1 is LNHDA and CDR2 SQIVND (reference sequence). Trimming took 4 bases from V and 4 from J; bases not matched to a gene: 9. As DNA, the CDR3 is TGTGCCAGTAGTACCCCAGAAGCGGGGGCATACAATGAGCAGTTCTTC. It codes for CASSTPEAGAYNEQFF.

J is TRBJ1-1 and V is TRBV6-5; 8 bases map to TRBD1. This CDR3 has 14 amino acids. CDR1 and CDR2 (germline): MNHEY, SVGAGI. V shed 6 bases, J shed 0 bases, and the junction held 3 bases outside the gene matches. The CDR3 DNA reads TGTGCCAGCAGGAACAGGGGGTTGAACACTGAAGCTTTCTTT. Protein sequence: CASRNRGLNTEAFF.

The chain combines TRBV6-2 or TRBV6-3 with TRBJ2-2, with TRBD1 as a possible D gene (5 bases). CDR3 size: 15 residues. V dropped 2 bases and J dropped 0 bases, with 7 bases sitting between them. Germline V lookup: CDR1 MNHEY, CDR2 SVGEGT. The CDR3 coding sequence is TGTGCCAGCAGTTACCAGGGCCCGAACACCGGGGAGCTGTTTTTT. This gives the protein CASSYQGPNTGELFF.

CDR3 residues: CASSAQKDRVGSNQPQHF. CDR3 DNA: TGTGCCAGTAGTGCCCAAAAGGACAGGGTCGGGAGCAATCAGCCCCAGCATTTT. The V call is TRBV19, the J call TRBJ1-5; TRBD1 matches 8 bases. With 5 bases clipped from V and 1 base from J, the junction kept 13 bases outside the gene matches. The V gene's germline CDR1 is LNHDA and CDR2 SQIVND (reference sequence). The CDR3 covers 18 residues.

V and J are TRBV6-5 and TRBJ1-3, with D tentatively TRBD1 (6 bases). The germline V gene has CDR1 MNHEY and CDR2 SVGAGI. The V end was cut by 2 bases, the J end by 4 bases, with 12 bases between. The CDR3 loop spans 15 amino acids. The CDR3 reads CASSYQGIKGNTIYF. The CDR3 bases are TGTGCCAGCAGTTACCAGGGGATTAAAGGAAACACCATATATTTT.

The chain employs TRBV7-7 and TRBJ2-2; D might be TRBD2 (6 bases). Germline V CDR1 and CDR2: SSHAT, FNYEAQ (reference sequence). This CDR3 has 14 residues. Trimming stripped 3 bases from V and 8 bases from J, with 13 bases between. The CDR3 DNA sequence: TGTGCCAGCAGCTTGGGACTGAGCTCGGGGGAGCTGTTTTTT. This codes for CASSLGLSSGELFF.

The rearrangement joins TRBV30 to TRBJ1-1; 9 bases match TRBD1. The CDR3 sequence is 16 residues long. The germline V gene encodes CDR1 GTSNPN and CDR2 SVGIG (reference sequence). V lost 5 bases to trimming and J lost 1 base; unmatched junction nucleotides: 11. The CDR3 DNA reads TGTGCCTGGTGGACAACTCGGGACAGGGCGAACACTGAAGCTTTCTTT. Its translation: CAWWTTRDRANTEAFF.

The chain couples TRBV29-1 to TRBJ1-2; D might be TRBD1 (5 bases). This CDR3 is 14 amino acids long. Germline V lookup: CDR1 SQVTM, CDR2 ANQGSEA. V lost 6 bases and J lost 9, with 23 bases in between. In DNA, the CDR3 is TGCAGCGTGGTTACCGGGACGTCGTTTCTTAGCTACACCTTC. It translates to CSVVTGTSFLSYTF.

The CDR3 DNA reads as TGCAGTGCTAGAGCCCCGGGGGCACGCAATCAGCCCCAGCATTTT. Protein product: CSARAPGARNQPQHF. The J gene is TRBJ1-5, the V gene TRBV20-1; D might be TRBD1 (6 bases). Deletions cut 1 base from V and 2 bases from J, with 12 bases between. The CDR3 spans 15 residues. In germline, CDR1 is DFQATT, CDR2 SNEGSKA (reference sequence).

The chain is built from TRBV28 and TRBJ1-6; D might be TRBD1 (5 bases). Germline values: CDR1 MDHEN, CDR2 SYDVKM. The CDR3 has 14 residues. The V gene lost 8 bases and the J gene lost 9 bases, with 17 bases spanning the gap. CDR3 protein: CASSRQGRRSPLHF. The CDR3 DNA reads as TGTGCCAGCTCACGGCAGGGAAGACGTTCACCCCTCCACTTT. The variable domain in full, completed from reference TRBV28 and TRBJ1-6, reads DVKVTQSSRYLVKRTGEKVFLECVQDMDHENMFWYRQDPGLGLRLIYFSYDVKMKEKGDIPEGYSVSREKKERFSLILESASTNQTSMYLCASSRQGRRSPLHFGNGTRLTVT.

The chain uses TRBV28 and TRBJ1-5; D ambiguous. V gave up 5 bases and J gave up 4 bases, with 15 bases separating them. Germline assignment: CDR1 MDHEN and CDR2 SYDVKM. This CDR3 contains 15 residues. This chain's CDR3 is CASSLAGSSNQPQHF. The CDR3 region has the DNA TGTGCCAGCAGTCTTGCCGGGTCAAGTAATCAGCCCCAGCATTTT.

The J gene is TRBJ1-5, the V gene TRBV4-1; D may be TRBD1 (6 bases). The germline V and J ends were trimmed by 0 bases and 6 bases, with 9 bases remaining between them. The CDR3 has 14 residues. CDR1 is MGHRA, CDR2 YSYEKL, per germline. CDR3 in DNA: TGCGCCAGCAGCCAAGAACAGGGTGGTCAGCCCCAGCATTTT. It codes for CASSQEQGGQPQHF.

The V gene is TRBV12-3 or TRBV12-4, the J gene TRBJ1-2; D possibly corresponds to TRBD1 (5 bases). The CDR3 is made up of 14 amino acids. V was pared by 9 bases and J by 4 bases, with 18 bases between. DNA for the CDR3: TGTGCCAGTACACGGACACGCCTGACCTATGGCTACACCTTC. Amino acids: CASTRTRLTYGYTF.

In DNA form, the CDR3 reads TGTGCCAGCAGCTTCATAGGGACCCAAGCTATGAACACTGAAGCTTTCTTT. It is translated as CASSFIGTQAMNTEAFF. This chain links TRBV5-6 with TRBJ1-1; perhaps TRBD1 as D (5 bases). The V gene lost 2 bases and the J gene lost 0 bases, with 17 bases spanning the gap. Germline CDR1 SGHDT, CDR2 YYEEEE. The CDR3 totals 17 residues.

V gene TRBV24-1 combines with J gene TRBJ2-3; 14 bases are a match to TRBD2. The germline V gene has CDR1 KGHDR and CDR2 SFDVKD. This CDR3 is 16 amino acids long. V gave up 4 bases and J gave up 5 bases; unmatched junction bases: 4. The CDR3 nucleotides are TGTGCCACCAGTGAGCCAGGGACTAGCGGGGGAGATACGCAGTATTTT. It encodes CATSEPGTSGGDTQYF.

For the CDR3, the DNA is TGTGCCAGCAGAAGCAACCGACCGGGATTCAAACAAGAGACCCAGTACTTC. Amino acid sequence: CASRSNRPGFKQETQYF. V usage is TRBV28 and J usage is TRBJ2-5, with a weak D call TRBD2 (5 bases). The CDR3 runs 17 residues. V was shortened by 6 bases and J by 2 bases, with 22 bases between the two germline ends. Germline CDR1 MDHEN, CDR2 SYDVKM.